This T cell receptor beta chain was sequenced during a study of blood T cell repertoires in COVID-19 (dated by TCRdb to 2020 to 2021). Looking at the study overall: Collaborator samples came from the United States, Italy and Spain and covered acute and convalescent phases of COVID-19. The prospective study material was composed of cDNA or gDNA derived from T cells, B-cell-depleted T cells, or PBMCs. Deeply sampled blood TCRbeta repertoires from subjects exposed to, actively infected with, or recovered from COVID-19 were included in the dataset. A freely available public database, intended as a resource for researchers studying the immune response to SARS-CoV-2, is where the repertoires were released. Samples came from the ongoing ImmuneRACE study (first 160 participants) plus 1,254 subjects from 6 global collaborators. A de-identified subject ID, COVID-19 status, age in years and sex were almost always included in the sample metadata. HLA class I and class II types, where available, came from metadata supplied by the sample provider rather than from assay-based typing.

TCRbeta CDR3 regions were amplified from genomic DNA using the immunoSEQ Assay, a bias-controlled multiplex PCR. Per the source publication's procedure: The number of nucleated cells in each sample was estimated from the amplification of reference gene primers within the assay. Sequence reads were collapsed and filtered to measure the absolute abundance of every unique TCRbeta CDR3 rearrangement. Productive Simpson clonality was computed per sample as the square root of Simpson's diversity index over productive rearrangements. The immuneACCESS repertoire file appears here via TCRdb, limited to in-frame rearrangements. These files lack a portion of the clones; in checked studies, under half of the deficit traces to unresolved V genes, and the cause of the others is not known. D and trimming come from the DNA, and the V and J calls and clone size come from that table. For this sample there are approximately 160,000 clones; 80% to 85% appear just once. The ten top clones hold 8% of the sample.

The paper as a whole reports these results and caveats: The quantity of clinical and demographic metadata differed by source and by participant and was supplied without curation.

The CDR3 sequence holds 16 residues, the cysteine and phenylalanine included. Just CDR3 DNA is preserved here, 48 bases in frame from base 1. CDR1 and CDR2 are read off the germline V gene as LGHNA and YNFKEQ. V is cut back by 0 bases and J by 2 bases, with 4 bases in the junction unmatched. Enrolling through a virtual design, the prospective study's participants ranged in age from roughly 18 to 90 years and lived across 24 United States geographic areas. Cohort assignment in the prospective study relied on participant-reported clinical history from a screening survey and a study questionnaire. For ImmuneRACE Cohort 3, a participant was defined as recovered based on two consecutive negative NP/OP PCR tests, clearance by a healthcare professional, or resolution of symptoms. In the prospective study, mobile phlebotomists collected whole blood, serum and a nasopharyngeal or oropharyngeal swab from each participant. Additional blood draws and questionnaires over an approximately 2-month period could optionally be provided by prospective study participants. Prospective study blood samples were shipped either frozen or at room temperature before DNA extraction.

Notes on this clone: Its antigen is not yet known. No much larger clone exists at a distance of one base, and base qualities are not known.

This chain joins TRBV4-2 to TRBJ2-4, and TRBD2 matches 7 of the central bases. The origin of this receptor is a woman between 45 and 65 years old who had recovered from COVID-19. The source material was PBMCs or T cells enriched from blood (not recorded which). The DNA reads as follows: TGTGCCAGCAGCCAAGATTGGGAGGGTACCAAAAACATTCAGTACTTC. This encodes CASSQDWEGTKNIQYF.